A single sample gave rise to the 23 T cell receptor beta chains below, sequenced in a study of CD8+ T cells in alopecia areata. RNA extraction was followed by reverse transcription into cDNA, which acted as the sequencing template. Only in-frame clones appear in the TCRdb table, and some are missing; sequencing was by immunoSEQ multiplex PCR. The data contain 150,000 or so clones, about 47% of them singletons. Sequencing used CD8+ T cells sorted from blood, obtained at week 0. The receptors stem from a human donor with alopecia areata.

This clone was counted between two and nine times. The V call is TRBV4-1, the J call TRBJ2-5; 13 bases are a match to TRBD2. The CDR3 spans 16 residues. V trimming: 3 bases; J trimming: 4 bases; junction bases outside the gene matches: 5. CDR1 is MGHRA and CDR2 is YSYEKL in the germline V gene. CDR3 region: CASSHVGTSGAETQYF. The CDR3, as DNA: TGCGCCAGCAGCCACGTCGGGACTAGCGGGGCAGAGACCCAGTACTTC.

This rearrangement joins TRBV4-1 to TRBJ2-3, with a weak D call TRBD2 (5 bases). CDR3 length equals 14 residues. CDR1 MGHRA and CDR2 YSYEKL come from the germline V gene. With 1 base removed from V and 2 bases from J, the gap between germline ends came to 7 bases. CDR3 nucleotides: TGCGCCAGCAGCCAAGGGACTGCCACAGATACGCAGTATTTT. Protein product: CASSQGTATDTQYF.

V and J are TRBV28 and TRBJ1-5; D perhaps matches TRBD1 (6 bases). The CDR3 runs to 14 residues. Trimming pared 6 bases from V and 5 bases from J, leaving 14 bases between. Germline V CDR1 and CDR2: MDHEN, SYDVKM. This CDR3 reads CASSPNHRDQPQHF. CDR3 sequence (DNA): TGTGCCAGCAGCCCCAATCACAGGGATCAGCCCCAGCATTTT.

As concerns this clone: This sample includes further DNA sequences coding for the same CDR3. V gene TRBV25-1 combines with J gene TRBJ2-3; the match to TRBD1 covers 7 bases. V shed 4 bases, J shed 12 bases, and the junction held 13 bases outside the gene matches. The CDR3 length is 14 residues. From germline, CDR1 is MGHDK and CDR2 SYGVNS. The CDR3 loop reads CASSGGDSWGAQYF. The CDR3 coding sequence is TGTGCCAGCAGTGGAGGGGACAGTTGGGGTGCACAGTATTTT.

The chain uses TRBV11-2 and TRBJ2-3; TRBD2 aligns across 7 bases. The V and J ends lost 3 bases and 2 bases, in that order; junction bases with no gene match: 2. The CDR3 is 14 amino acids. CDR1 is SGHAT and CDR2 is FQNNGV in the germline V gene. This CDR3 is CASSLSGATDTQYF. Written as DNA, the CDR3 is TGTGCCAGCAGCTTGAGCGGGGCCACAGATACGCAGTATTTT.

In this sample, this clone turned up many times. This chain links TRBV13 with TRBJ1-5, with no clear D. Germline V gene lookup returns CDR1 PRHDT and CDR2 FYEKMQ (reference sequence). V was clipped by 6 bases and J by 4 bases, with 7 bases between them. The CDR3 runs 12 residues. The CDR3 DNA sequence: TGTGCCAGCAGTACCATTAATCAGCCCCAGCATTTT. It specifies CASSTINQPQHF.

The chain recombines TRBV27 with TRBJ2-3; D might be TRBD2 (6 bases). This CDR3 has 14 residues. Germline CDR1 is MNHEY and CDR2 is SMNVEV (reference sequence). The germline V and J ends were trimmed by 6 bases and 0 bases, with 10 bases remaining between them. The CDR3 DNA reads as TGTGCCAGCAGCTTCGGGAGTAGCACAGATACGCAGTATTTT. Translating gives CASSFGSSTDTQYF.

This clone has only a few counts. The chain is built from TRBV2 and TRBJ2-7, with unresolved D. V lost 3 bases, J lost 0 bases, and 9 bases lay in between. This CDR3 has 14 amino acids. CDR1 SNHLY and CDR2 FYNNEI come from the germline V gene. In DNA form, the CDR3 reads TGTGCCAGCAGTGAGTACTCCAGCTCCTACGAGCAGTACTTC. Its protein is CASSEYSSSYEQYF.

The rearrangement uses TRBV29-1 and TRBJ1-2; possible D gene TRBD1, 6 bases. The V end was cut by 4 bases, the J end by 1 base, with 10 bases between. CDR1 and CDR2 (germline): SQVTM, ANQGSEA. The CDR3 covers 13 residues. DNA for the CDR3: TGCAGCGTTGTGGGGGCCTTTAACTATGGCTACACCTTC. Translated, it gives CSVVGAFNYGYTF.

V and J are TRBV30 and TRBJ1-4; no clear D. Germline lookup yields CDR1 GTSNPN and CDR2 SVGIG (reference sequence). V was trimmed by 5 bases and J by 7 bases, leaving 14 bases between them. This CDR3 is built from 13 residues. The CDR3, as DNA: TGTGCCTGGGACCAGTTAACTGGTGAAAAACTGTTTTTT. This translates into CAWDQLTGEKLFF.

This clone has just a few counts. The rearrangement joins TRBV10-3 to TRBJ1-1, with D perhaps TRBD1 (5 bases). This CDR3 region has 14 residues. The ends were cut back, 3 bases at V and 1 base at J, with 9 bases in the middle. The germline CDR1 and CDR2 sequences are ENHRY and SYGVKD. The CDR3 loop is CAISDYRKNTEAFF. CDR3 bases: TGTGCCATCAGTGATTACAGGAAGAACACTGAAGCTTTCTTT.

V and J are TRBV7-9 and TRBJ2-1; 7 nucleotides match TRBD1. The CDR3 length is 14 residues. Germline CDR1 SEHNR, CDR2 FQNEAQ (reference sequence). J was trimmed by 6 bases and V by 0 bases; bases with no gene match: 2. The CDR3 DNA reads as TGTGCCAGCAGCTTAGCTGACAGGGTCAATGAGCAGTTCTTC. As protein: CASSLADRVNEQFF.

The J gene is TRBJ1-5, the V gene TRBV12-5, with 9 bases aligning to TRBD1. The CDR3 covers 14 residues. J gave up 4 bases and V 7 bases, and 5 bases lay outside the gene matches. From germline, CDR1 is LGHNT and CDR2 FRNRAP. The CDR3 sequence is CASALDRGNQPQHF. The CDR3 DNA follows: TGTGCTAGTGCCTTGGACAGGGGAAATCAGCCCCAGCATTTT.

At least ten counts were recorded for this clone. J is TRBJ2-7 and V is TRBV12-5; D gene unclear. The germline V gene has CDR1 LGHNT and CDR2 FRNRAP. This CDR3 region has 13 residues. V was pared by 0 bases and J by 3 bases, with 6 bases between. In nucleotides, the CDR3 is TGTGCTAGTGGTTTGGTACGGAGCTACGAGCAGTACTTC. The encoded protein is CASGLVRSYEQYF.

The CDR3 coding sequence is TGCGCCAGCAGCCAAGATTTGGGCTACACTGAAGCTTTCTTT. Translating it yields CASSQDLGYTEAFF. The chain carries TRBV4-1 and TRBJ1-1; D unclear. V gave up 0 bases and J gave up 3 bases, with 8 bases separating them. Germline CDR1 reads MGHRA; CDR2 reads YSYEKL. There are 14 residues in the CDR3.

The genes are TRBV27 and TRBJ2-2; no clear D. Germline CDR1 is MNHEY and CDR2 is SMNVEV (reference sequence). The CDR3 loop spans 14 amino acids. Trimming left V 5 bases short and J 1 base short, with 8 bases between. In DNA form, the CDR3 reads TGTGCCAGCAGTGACTGGGGGAACACCGGGGAGCTGTTTTTT. It encodes CASSDWGNTGELFF.

This clone has a handful of counts. The CDR3 bases are TGTGCCAGCAGCTTGGTGTCGGGACTAGGAGGTGCAGATACGCAGTATTTT. As protein: CASSLVSGLGGADTQYF. The chain employs TRBV5-6 and TRBJ2-3; 8 bases align to TRBD2. CDR1 and CDR2 (germline): SGHDT, YYEEEE. The length of the CDR3 is 17 residues. J lost 4 bases, V lost 0 bases, and 10 bases had no gene match.

The genes are TRBV5-6 and TRBJ2-3; 10 nucleotides agree with TRBD1. The ends lost 4 bases at V and 7 bases at J; junction bases unmatched: 6. This CDR3 region has 14 residues. Germline V gives CDR1 SGHDT, CDR2 YYEEEE. In DNA, the CDR3 is TGTGCCAGCAGCCTTGACAGGGGGCACAATACGCAGTATTTT. Protein sequence: CASSLDRGHNTQYF.

The rearrangement uses TRBV7-8 and TRBJ1-2; no definite D call. Between the trimmed V and J ends, which lost 2 bases and 4 bases, there was a span of 8 bases. This CDR3 comprises 13 residues. Per germline, CDR1 SGHVS and CDR2 FQNEAQ. CDR3 in amino acids: CASSLSSRYGYTF. The CDR3, as DNA: TGTGCCAGCAGCTTAAGCTCCCGCTATGGCTACACCTTC.

This clone has only a few counts. The V gene is TRBV10-3, the J gene TRBJ2-5; 9 nucleotides match TRBD1. The CDR3 is made up of 15 amino acids. The junction had 6 bases not matched to a gene; V was cut back by 2 bases and J by 5 bases. Germline CDR1 reads ENHRY; CDR2 reads SYGVKD. CDR3 sequence: CAISEPGTGPETQYF. As DNA, the CDR3 is TGTGCCATCAGTGAGCCAGGGACAGGGCCCGAGACCCAGTACTTC.

The chain uses TRBV15 and TRBJ1-4; 7 nucleotides align to TRBD1. The V segment lost 6 bases and the J segment 4 bases; nucleotides outside the gene matches: 2. Germline V gene lookup returns CDR1 LNHNV and CDR2 YYDKDF (reference sequence). CDR3 length: 13 residues. This CDR3 is CATRGTVNEKLFF. The DNA for the CDR3 is TGTGCCACCAGAGGGACAGTTAATGAAAAACTGTTTTTT.

The gene calls are TRBV27 and TRBJ1-1, with no clear D. This CDR3 region has 16 residues. The germline gives CDR1 MNHEY, CDR2 SMNVEV (reference sequence). The V end lost 6 bases, the J end lost 0 bases, and 17 bases lay between the germline ends. In DNA, the CDR3 is TGTGCCAGCAGCACTAAGGGCGACGGATTGAACACTGAAGCTTTCTTT. As protein: CASSTKGDGLNTEAFF.

This clone was observed a few times. V usage is TRBV9 and J usage is TRBJ1-2, with D possibly TRBD1 on 5 matching bases. Germline assignment: CDR1 SGDLS and CDR2 YYNGEE. CDR3 length: 14 amino acids. Trimming left V 0 bases short and J 4 bases short, with 10 bases between. The CDR3 DNA is TGTGCCAGCAGCGTAGCAGGGTTGGGCTATGGCTACACCTTC. Translation: CASSVAGLGYGYTF.